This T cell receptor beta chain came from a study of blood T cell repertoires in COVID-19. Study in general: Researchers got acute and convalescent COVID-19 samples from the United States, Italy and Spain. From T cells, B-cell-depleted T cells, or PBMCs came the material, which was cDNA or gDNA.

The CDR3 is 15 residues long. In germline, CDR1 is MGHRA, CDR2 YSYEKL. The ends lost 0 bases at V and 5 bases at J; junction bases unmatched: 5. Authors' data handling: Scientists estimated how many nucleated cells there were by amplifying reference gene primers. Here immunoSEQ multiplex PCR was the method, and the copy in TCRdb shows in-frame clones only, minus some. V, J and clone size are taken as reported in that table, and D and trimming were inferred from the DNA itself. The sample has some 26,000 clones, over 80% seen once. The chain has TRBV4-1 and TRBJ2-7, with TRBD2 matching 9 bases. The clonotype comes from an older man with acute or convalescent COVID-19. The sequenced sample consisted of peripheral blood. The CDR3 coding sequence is TGCGCCAGCAGCCAAGACCCTAGCGGGAAAAACGAGCAGTACTTC. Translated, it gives CASSQDPSGKNEQYF.